The rows below give T cell receptor beta chains drawn from one sample of a study. TCRdb itself ran the 5' RACE reads through MiXCR, one entry per CDR3 protein. The data contain nearly 55,000 distinct CDR3 sequences, 24% of them singletons. The material sequenced was tumor-infiltrating naive CD4+ T cells sorted from the breast tumor. The receptors were sampled from a female donor with breast cancer. The CDR3 runs from the conserved cysteine through the conserved F or W. The D gene is left open where the match is weak. The size of a clone is reported for some rows only, either as once, few or many, or as a class for expanded clones.

j_call clone_size d_call v_call cdr3_nt cdr3_aa
TRBJ1-1 few - TRBV29-1 TGCAGCGTTTGGACTGCGGACACTGAAGCTTTCTTT CSVWTADTEAFF
TRBJ2-7 many - TRBV5-1 TGCGCCAGCAGCTTGCAAGGAGGCGAGCAGTACTTC CASSLQGGEQYF
TRBJ2-5 few - TRBV5-5 TGTGCCAGCAGCCTGACAGAACAAGAGACCCAGTACTTC CASSLTEQETQYF
TRBJ2-1 few TRBD1 TRBV28 TGTGCCAGCAGTTCCTCGGGACAGGGCGATGAGCAGTTCTTC CASSSSGQGDEQFF
TRBJ2-1 - - TRBV29-1 TGCAGCGTTGAACAAGGATCGGATTTCAATGAGCAGTTCTTC CSVEQGSDFNEQFF
TRBJ2-2 few TRBD1 TRBV4-3 TGCGCCAGCAGCCACGGACAGGTGAACACCGGGGAGCTGTTTTTT CASSHGQVNTGELFF
TRBJ2-1 - - TRBV5-1 TGCGCCAGCAGCCAGGAGAGTTGGAATGAGCAGTTCTTC CASSQESWNEQFF
TRBJ2-7 medium-sized TRBD1 TRBV5-1 TGCGCCAGCAGCTTGGTGTCGGACAGGCCGGTCTCCTACGAGCAGTACTTC CASSLVSDRPVSYEQYF
TRBJ2-3 many - TRBV28 TGTGCCAGCCGCGTAGGGGACCCAGGGGATACGCAGTATTTT CASRVGDPGDTQYF
TRBJ2-2 few - TRBV6-1 TGTGCCAGCAGTGGGTCAAGGACTCTGAACACCGGGGAGCTGTTTTTT CASSGSRTLNTGELFF
TRBJ2-3 many - TRBV4-1 TGCGCCAGCAGCCAAGAGTCTTGGGGGAGACCCACAGATACGCAGTATTTT CASSQESWGRPTDTQYF
TRBJ2-3 - - TRBV7-2 TGTGCCAGCAGCTTAGCGAGGAGCTTTAACACAGATACGCAGTATTTT CASSLARSFNTDTQYF
TRBJ1-2 - - TRBV6-2/TRBV6-3 TGTGCCAGCAAAATTACAGGGTTTTACTATGGCTACACCTTC CASKITGFYYGYTF
TRBJ2-1 - TRBD1 TRBV5-6 TGTGCCAGCAGCCTGTTGGGACAGAGGAGTGAGCAGTTCTTC CASSLLGQRSEQFF
TRBJ2-7 few - TRBV28 TGTGCCAGCACCCTGGACCAGAGACATACCTACGAGCAGTACTTC CASTLDQRHTYEQYF
TRBJ2-1 many - TRBV5-1 TGCGCCAGCAGCGCCCTGCACCGAAACTACAATGAGCAGTTCTTC CASSALHRNYNEQFF
TRBJ1-4 few - TRBV6-1 TGTGCCAGCAGTGAAATAAGTAATGAAAAACTGTTTTTT CASSEISNEKLFF
TRBJ1-5 many - TRBV5-1 TGCGCCAGCAGTAGGCAGGGCGGTCAGCCCCAGCATTTT CASSRQGGQPQHF
TRBJ1-5 - - TRBV7-2 TGTGCCAGCAGCCCGGGACACCACAATCAGCCCCAGCATTTT CASSPGHHNQPQHF
TRBJ2-7 many - TRBV2 TGTGCCAGCAGGATGGAGGACTACGAGCAGTACTTC CASRMEDYEQYF
TRBJ2-3 - TRBD1 TRBV2 TGTGCCACAGAACGGGACAGGCGAAACACAGATACGCAGTATTTT CATERDRRNTDTQYF
TRBJ2-5 - - TRBV20-1 TGCAGTGCTACTAGAACTAGCTCGCTAGAGACCCAGTACTTC CSATRTSSLETQYF
TRBJ2-5 - - TRBV7-9 TGTGCCAGCAGCTTAGATGGCACTGAGACCCAGTACTTC CASSLDGTETQYF
TRBJ2-5 many TRBD2 TRBV7-2 TGTGCCAGCAGCCTGGGACTAGCGGGGCCTCAAGAGACCCAGTACTTC CASSLGLAGPQETQYF
TRBJ2-5 medium-sized - TRBV5-1 TGCGCCAGCAGCGGGGGACCCGTGGGGACCCAGTACTTC CASSGGPVGTQYF
TRBJ1-1 - TRBD1 TRBV6-6 TGTGCCAGCAGTTACACCGACAGGGATACTGAAGCTTTCTTT CASSYTDRDTEAFF
TRBJ1-2 - - TRBV29-1 TGCAGCGTTGCCTCGGACCGCGGCTACACCTTC CSVASDRGYTF
TRBJ2-2 few - TRBV15 TGTGCCACCAGCAGAGGAAATCAGGCTAGCGGGGAGCTGTTTTTT CATSRGNQASGELFF
TRBJ1-2 few - TRBV28 TGTGCCAGCAGACCAACAGATCAGGCTGGCTACACCTTC CASRPTDQAGYTF
TRBJ1-2 - - TRBV24-1 TGTGCCACCAGTGATATGTGTCCGGGGGACGGTGGCGGCTACACCTTC CATSDMCPGDGGGYTF
TRBJ1-1 few - TRBV5-1 TGCGCCAGCAGCTTGGTTTTTGGACGCGGCACTGAAGCTTTCTTT CASSLVFGRGTEAFF
TRBJ1-6 - - TRBV7-9 TGTGCCTCCCAGCGGGGGGAAAATTCACCCCTCCACTTT CASQRGENSPLHF
TRBJ2-7 few - TRBV19 TGTGCCAGTAGCCTAGGGGCGGTTTACGAGCAGTACTTC CASSLGAVYEQYF
TRBJ2-7 - - TRBV7-2 TGTGCCAGCAGGGAGGGGGACCCCCTTTGGGAGCAGTACTTC CASREGDPLWEQYF
TRBJ1-5 - TRBD1 TRBV29-1 TGCAGCGCCACACAGGGGCAGGCCCCTAATCAGCCCCAGCATTTT CSATQGQAPNQPQHF
TRBJ2-1 - - TRBV27 TGTGCCAGCAGGGTAATGGCGGGGTCTGAGCAGTTCTTC CASRVMAGSEQFF
TRBJ2-6 - - TRBV7-9 TGTGCCAGCAGCCCCGAGGACGGGGTAAAGGCCAACGTCCTGACTTTC CASSPEDGVKANVLTF
TRBJ2-7 - - TRBV6-5 TGTGCCAGCACCGCCCCGGGCAACTCCTACGAGCAGTACTTC CASTAPGNSYEQYF
TRBJ2-4 medium-sized - TRBV10-3 TGTGCCATCAGTGAGACCTCGTTGGGGGGAAACATTCAGTACTTC CAISETSLGGNIQYF
TRBJ1-2 few TRBD1 TRBV7-9 TGTGCCAGCAGCCCCAGGACAGGGGGTTTTGGCTACACCTTC CASSPRTGGFGYTF
TRBJ1-3 - - TRBV19 TGTGCCAGTAGAGATGGGCCCTCTAACACCATATATTTT CASRDGPSNTIYF
TRBJ1-2 few - TRBV2 TGTGCCAGACTGCAAGCGATTGGGTCAAACTATGGCTACACCTTC CARLQAIGSNYGYTF
TRBJ2-2 - - TRBV5-1 TGCGCCAGCAGCTTGGCCTTGCGGTACACCGGGGAGCTGTTTTTT CASSLALRYTGELFF
TRBJ1-5 many TRBD1 TRBV5-1 TGCGCCAGCAGGCGGGACAGGGAACATTTT CASRRDREHF
TRBJ1-4 many - TRBV5-1 TGCGCCAGCAGCTTGGGGAACTTGATTAATGAAAAACTGTTTTTT CASSLGNLINEKLFF
TRBJ1-1 few - TRBV19 TGTGCCAGTAGTAGGAGCTCTGCCATCAACACTGAAGCTTTCTTT CASSRSSAINTEAFF
TRBJ1-2 many - TRBV6-6 TGTGCCAGCAGTTTCGACGGAGACTATGGCTACACCTTC CASSFDGDYGYTF
TRBJ1-5 many - TRBV5-1 TGCGCCAGCAGAACCGGGACGGCGAGCAATCAGCCCCAGCATTTT CASRTGTASNQPQHF
TRBJ1-4 - TRBD1 TRBV28 TGTGCCAGCAGTTCGAGCACCGACAGGGCTAATGAAAAACTGTTTTTT CASSSSTDRANEKLFF
TRBJ2-3 - TRBD2 TRBV15 TGTGCCACCAGCAGGCTGGCGGGAGGTCAGCCTGACACAGATACGCAGTATTTT CATSRLAGGQPDTDTQYF
TRBJ2-1 few - TRBV20-1 TGCAGTGCTAGAGATCAGAGGACTTCCAATGAGCAGTTCTTC CSARDQRTSNEQFF
TRBJ2-5 few - TRBV14 TGTGCCAGCAGCCAAGCAGGGCTAAGCCAAGAGACCCAGTACTTC CASSQAGLSQETQYF
TRBJ2-7 - - TRBV27 TGTGCCAGCCAGAGGGGCCAATCCTACGAGCAGTACTTC CASQRGQSYEQYF
TRBJ2-7 few - TRBV3-1 TGTGCCAGCAGTAAACGAGGCAGGCTGGGGTACGAGCAGTACTTC CASSKRGRLGYEQYF
TRBJ2-6 - - TRBV6-2/TRBV6-3 TGTGCCAGCAGAAACGCGGGGCCTGGGGCCAACGTCCTGACTTTC CASRNAGPGANVLTF
TRBJ2-7 - TRBD2 TRBV4-2 TGTGCCAGCAGCCAAGGGCCCGGGACTAGCAACGAGCAGTACTTC CASSQGPGTSNEQYF
TRBJ2-1 few TRBD2 TRBV18 TGTGCCAGCTCACCGCCGGGACTAGCGGGAGGACCCACCCCCTACAATGAGCAGTTCTTC CASSPPGLAGGPTPYNEQFF
TRBJ1-1 - - TRBV6-1 TGTGCCAGCAACGGCAGACAGAACACTGAAGCTTTCTTT CASNGRQNTEAFF
TRBJ2-7 - - TRBV4-2 TGTGCCAGCAGCCAAGGAGGCGGGCGGAAAAACGAGCAGTACTTC CASSQGGGRKNEQYF
TRBJ1-1 few - TRBV20-1 TGCAGTGCCACCATCAGGGGAGACACTGAAGCTTTCTTT CSATIRGDTEAFF